What follows is one TCR beta chain and its context. This clone was observed a single time. Its cognate antigen has yet to be identified. Qualities for individual bases were not recorded, and no much larger clone is one base off. The data originate from a study of T cell changes during pregnancy in multiple sclerosis (dated by TCRdb to about 2019). In terms of the full investigation: The study examined how the T cell repertoire changed over the course of pregnancy in women with multiple sclerosis.

Receptors were amplified or captured by the immunoSEQ multiplex PCR assay. TCRdb re-hosts the immuneACCESS table, in-frame sequences only. Its copies lack some clones; in the studies checked, an unresolved V gene accounts for under half of them, and the cause for the rest is not known. The sample data list about 110,000 clones, and 80% to 95% of these were observed just once. The ten biggest clones cover around 0.8% of the sample. From the germline V gene, CDR1 is SGDLS and CDR2 is YYNGEE. CDR3 length: 13 amino acids, cysteine to phenylalanine. Kept here is only the CDR3 DNA, which spans 39 bases and is read in frame from base 1. Cut back by 0 bases and 1 base, the V and J ends lie 4 bases apart.

The sample here was peripheral blood, taken in the third trimester of pregnancy. The chain is made from TRBV9 and TRBJ1-1; the D gene cannot be named for sure. The receptor was isolated from a female donor in good health, enrolled as a control in a pregnancy study. In nucleotide form, the sequence is TGTGCCAGCAGCGTAGGAGAGAACACTGAAGCTTTCTTT. This translates into CASSVGENTEAFF.